A selection of T cell receptor beta chains follows, all from one sample in a study of neurological immune-mediated disorders. TCRdb re-called the 5' RACE reads through MiXCR, storing one row per CDR3 protein. The repertoire holds about 120,000 distinct CDR3 sequences, with roughly 3.2% as singletons. Input material: PBMCs. Receptor source: a woman in her 30s with multiple sclerosis. Each CDR3 is given with its conserved first and last residue. A D gene is named only where the DNA matches it firmly. Size is omitted from some rows. Given values are once, few, many or a class for expanded clones.

V: TRBV6-5; J: TRBJ2-6; D: .; size: many; CDR3: CASSGNSGANVLTF; DNA: TGTGCCAGCAGCGGGAACTCTGGGGCCAACGTCCTGACTTTC
V: TRBV9; J: TRBJ1-2; D: .; size: many; CDR3: CASSVDPLEGVNYGYTF; DNA: TGTGCCAGCAGCGTAGACCCGCTTGAGGGGGTTAACTATGGCTACACCTTC
V: TRBV20-1; J: TRBJ1-5; D: .; size: many; CDR3: CSARVQGTGPQHF; DNA: TGCAGTGCTAGAGTCCAGGGAACGGGGCCCCAGCATTTT
V: TRBV6-2/TRBV6-3; J: TRBJ1-5; D: .; size: many; CDR3: CASRPSGGNQPQHF; DNA: TGTGCCAGCAGGCCTAGTGGAGGGAATCAGCCCCAGCATTTT
V: TRBV20-1; J: TRBJ2-1; D: TRBD1; size: many; CDR3: CSAPGTRGSYNEQFF; DNA: TGCAGTGCTCCAGGGACCAGGGGGTCTTACAATGAGCAGTTCTTC
V: TRBV9; J: TRBJ1-3; D: .; size: many; CDR3: CASSVGIPRGDSGNTIYF; DNA: TGTGCCAGCAGCGTAGGAATACCCCGCGGAGACTCTGGAAACACCATATATTTT
V: TRBV20-1; J: TRBJ1-2; D: .; size: .; CDR3: CSGVDSNYGYTF; DNA: TGCAGTGGTGTGGACAGCAACTATGGCTACACCTTC
V: TRBV5-6; J: TRBJ1-4; D: .; size: few; CDR3: CASSATDPDSRKLFF; DNA: TGTGCCAGCAGCGCCACAGATCCGGACAGTCGAAAACTGTTTTTT
V: TRBV6-2/TRBV6-3; J: TRBJ1-6; D: .; size: many; CDR3: CASKADGDSPLHF; DNA: TGTGCCAGCAAAGCGGACGGAGATTCACCCCTCCACTTT
V: TRBV7-9; J: TRBJ2-2; D: .; size: many; CDR3: CASSPSLETGELFF; DNA: TGTGCCAGCAGCCCCAGTCTAGAAACCGGGGAGCTGTTTTTT
V: TRBV5-1; J: TRBJ1-1; D: .; size: many; CDR3: CASIVSPEHTEAFF; DNA: TGCGCCAGCATAGTAAGTCCGGAGCACACTGAAGCTTTCTTT
V: TRBV6-6; J: TRBJ2-7; D: .; size: .; CDR3: CASSFSGSPYEQYF; DNA: TGTGCCAGCAGTTTCAGCGGGTCCCCCTACGAGCAGTACTTC
V: TRBV27; J: TRBJ2-2; D: .; size: few; CDR3: CASSSWRAGTGELFF; DNA: TGTGCCAGCAGTTCGTGGAGGGCTGGTACCGGGGAGCTGTTTTTT